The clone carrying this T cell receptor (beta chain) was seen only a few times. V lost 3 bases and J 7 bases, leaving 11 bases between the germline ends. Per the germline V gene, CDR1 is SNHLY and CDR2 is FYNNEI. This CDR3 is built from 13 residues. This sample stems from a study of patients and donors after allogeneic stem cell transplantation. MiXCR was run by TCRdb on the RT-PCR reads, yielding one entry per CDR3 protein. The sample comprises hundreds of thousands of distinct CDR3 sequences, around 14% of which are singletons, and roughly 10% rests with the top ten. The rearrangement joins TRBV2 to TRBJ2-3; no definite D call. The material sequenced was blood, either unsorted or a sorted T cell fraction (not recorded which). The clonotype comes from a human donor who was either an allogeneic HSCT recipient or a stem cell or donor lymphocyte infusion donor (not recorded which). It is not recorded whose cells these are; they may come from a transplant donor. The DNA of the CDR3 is TGTGCCAGCAGTGAGGGATTCGTCAATACGCAGTATTTT. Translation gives CASSEGFVNTQYF.